This T cell receptor beta chain was observed in a study of beta chain features in type 1 diabetes. General observations from the study: Whether TCRB rearrangement is influenced by HLA type was left unresolved in this analysis. VDJ junctions sequenced from type 1 diabetes patients showed fewer insertions and more deletions. The naive, central memory and Treg TCRB repertoires looked more alike in patients than they did in healthy donors.

Expressed TCRB transcripts were sequenced, since all the RNA that had been isolated was reverse transcribed. The read count averaged approximately 3.5 million across naive, central memory and regulatory T cell samples. TCRdb keeps only in-frame clones here, not all; method: immunoSEQ multiplex PCR. Here the sample spans 120,000 to 150,000 clones, 48% being singletons. The CDR3 is 15 residues long. V was clipped by 2 bases and J by 7 bases, with 12 bases between them. Germline V gene data show CDR1 as MNHEY and CDR2 as SVGAGI. For this clone: Antigen unknown.

The chain has TRBV6-5 and TRBJ1-6, with D maybe TRBD1 (5 bases). This receptor was obtained from a man between 18 and 29 years old in good health. Material: Tregs from blood. The CDR3 DNA reads as TGTGCCAGCAGTTACGTTCCAGGGTCGAATTCACCCCTCCACTTT. Translation: CASSYVPGSNSPLHF.